Included here is one TCR beta chain sequence, with context. What it binds is not known. Time point denoted: week 35, safety follow-up. A 20-mer mutant IDH1 peptide at 300 ug was injected subcutaneously with topical imiquimod. With 0 bases clipped from V and 2 bases from J, the junction kept 4 bases outside the gene matches. The length of the CDR3 is 15 residues. CDR1 is KGHSH, CDR2 LQKENI, per germline. The data were obtained in a study of a mutant IDH1 vaccine in newly diagnosed glioma. Profiled with immunoSEQ multiplex PCR; TCRdb holds only in-frame clones, not every one. The table has 31,000 or so clones, roughly 86% seen once.

This TCR was sampled from a man between 25 and 39 years old with glioma. The sequences come from PBMCs, collected from a glioma patient whose treatment included an IDH1 peptide vaccine. The chain uses TRBV18 and TRBJ2-7; 7 bases are shared with TRBD1. The CDR3 DNA is TGTGCCAGCTCACCACCGGGACAGTGGACCTACGAGCAGTACTTC. Translated, it gives CASSPPGQWTYEQYF.